What follows describes a single TCR beta chain. What it binds is not known. The data originate from a study of long-term antiretroviral therapy in people with HIV. Study-wide points: HIV repertoire CDR3 lengths ranged less widely than those of controls.

Roughly 1-10 million cryopreserved PBMC were held in samples before DNA extraction. Survey-level immunoSEQ v3.0 assays were run. Profiled with immunoSEQ multiplex PCR; TCRdb holds only in-frame clones, not every one. The sample comprises over 40,000 clones, 90% to 95% of which are singletons, and less than 3% rests with the top ten. J was trimmed by 0 bases and V by 0 bases; bases with no gene match: 9. The CDR3 has 19 amino acids. Germline-derived CDR1 and CDR2 are SGDLS and YYNGEE. This specimen was unsorted PBMCs, taken 3.7 years after starting antiretroviral therapy. The rearrangement uses TRBV9 and TRBJ1-2; 12 bases are a match to TRBD1. The receptor comes from a woman aged 45-65 years with HIV. CDR3 coding DNA: TGTGCCAGCAGCGTAGCGAGCTTGGGACAGGGGGCTTCTAACTATGGCTACACCTTC. Amino acid sequence: CASSVASLGQGASNYGYTF.